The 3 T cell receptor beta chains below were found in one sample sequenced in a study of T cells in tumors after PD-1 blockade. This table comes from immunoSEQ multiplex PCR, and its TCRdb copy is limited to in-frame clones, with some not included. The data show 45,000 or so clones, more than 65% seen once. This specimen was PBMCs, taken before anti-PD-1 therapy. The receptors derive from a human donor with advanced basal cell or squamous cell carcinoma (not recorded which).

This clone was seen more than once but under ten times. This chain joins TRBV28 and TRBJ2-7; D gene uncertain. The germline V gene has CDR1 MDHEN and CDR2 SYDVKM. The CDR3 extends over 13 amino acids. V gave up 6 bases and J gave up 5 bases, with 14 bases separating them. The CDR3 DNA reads TGTGCCAGCAGGGCCGCTATCGTACACGAGCAGTACTTC. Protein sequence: CASRAAIVHEQYF.

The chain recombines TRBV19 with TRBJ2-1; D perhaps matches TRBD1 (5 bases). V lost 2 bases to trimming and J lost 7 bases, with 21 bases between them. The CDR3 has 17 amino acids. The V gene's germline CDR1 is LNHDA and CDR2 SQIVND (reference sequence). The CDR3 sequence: CASSIRGPTLVGNEQFF. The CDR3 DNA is TGTGCCAGTAGTATAAGGGGTCCCACATTAGTCGGAAATGAGCAGTTCTTC.

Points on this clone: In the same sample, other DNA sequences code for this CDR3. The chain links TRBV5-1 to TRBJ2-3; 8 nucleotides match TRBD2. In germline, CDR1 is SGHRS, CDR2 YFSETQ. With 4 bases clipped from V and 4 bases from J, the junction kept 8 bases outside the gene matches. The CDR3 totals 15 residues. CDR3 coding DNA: TGCGCCAGCAGCCTCGGGGGGCGGGGGGCAGATACGCAGTATTTT. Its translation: CASSLGGRGADTQYF.